This section outlines one T cell receptor beta chain sequence together with its context. As yet, its antigen is unknown. The data stem from a study of T cell responses to AZD1222 COVID-19 vaccine. General study points: Spike-spanning, vaccine-associated CD4 TCRs were dominant at 160-218 and 743-854. Sampling that yielded the repertoires occurred only after the peak T cell response. The donors showed a predominance of white British ancestry and of females, with possible underestimation of clonal diversity. Baseline seropositivity occurred in only a handful of AZD1222 recipients.

Using immunoSEQ multiplex PCR, the repertoire was profiled, and TCRdb retains in-frame clones only, with some absent. Among more than 150,000 clones, approximately 90% were seen once, and the ten largest hold approximately 26%. This sequence originates from an adult who received the AZD1222 COVID-19 vaccine. Sample: peripheral blood, taken 28 days after the second AZD1222 dose.

In nucleotides, the CDR3 is TGTGCCAGCTCACCAATTGGACTAGCAGCCTACAATGAGCAGTTCTTC. Translated: CASSPIGLAAYNEQFF. The rearrangement uses TRBV18 and TRBJ2-1, with 8 bases lining up with TRBD2. From germline, CDR1 is KGHSH and CDR2 LQKENI. The CDR3 runs to 16 residues. The ends lost 2 bases at V and 2 bases at J; junction bases unmatched: 5. Full variable domain (rest looked up from reference TRBV18 and TRBJ2-1): NAGVMQNPRHLVRRRGQEARLRCSPMKGHSHVYWYRQLPEEGLKFMVYLQKENIIDESGMPKERFSAEFPKEGPSILRIQQVVRGDSAAYFCASSPIGLAAYNEQFFGPGTRLTVL.